This TCR beta chain came from a study of blood T cell repertoires in COVID-19. Background on the study: T cells, B-cell-depleted T cells, or PBMCs supplied cDNA or gDNA.

This table comes from immunoSEQ multiplex PCR, and its TCRdb copy is limited to in-frame clones, with some not included. This table has tens of thousands of clones, approximately 90% appearing once. CDR1 is MDHEN and CDR2 is SYDVKM in the germline V gene. The CDR3 has 16 amino acids. J lost 4 bases, V lost 6 bases, and 10 bases had no gene match. Sample: peripheral blood. The sequence derives from a human donor in a cohort sampled during active COVID-19. The chain couples TRBV28 to TRBJ2-3, with 10 bases that match TRBD2. The CDR3 sequence: CASSRSSGSLADTQYF. The CDR3 DNA sequence: TGTGCCAGCAGCCGTTCTAGCGGGAGCTTGGCAGATACGCAGTATTTT.